The TCR beta chain under discussion was sequenced for a study of spatial heterogeneity in lung cancer. Germline assignment: CDR1 DFQATT and CDR2 SNEGSKA (reference sequence). This CDR3 is 11 amino acids long. With 3 bases clipped from V and 9 bases from J, the junction kept 4 bases outside the gene matches. Time point denoted: sample taken at primary tumor resection. Samples came from roughly 72 TRACERx patients with untreated early-stage lung cancer. Whole RNA, which was extracted from tumor, nontumor lung tissue or frozen PBMC, was sequenced without any cell sorting. This clonotype is medium-sized by share. MiXCR was run by TCRdb on the 5' RACE reads, yielding one entry per CDR3 protein. The sample has roughly 48,000 distinct CDR3 sequences; around 5.2% are singletons.

The receptor's source is a male donor with early-stage non-small cell lung cancer. The V call is TRBV20-1, the J call TRBJ2-7; TRBD1 aligns across 8 bases. The source material was PBMCs, sampled at surgery. The CDR3 protein is CSARGQVGQYF. The CDR3 DNA reads TGCAGTGCTAGGGGACAGGTGGGGCAGTACTTC.